Here is one TCR beta chain with its context. Germline V gene sequence: CDR1 SGHNT, CDR2 YYREEE (reference sequence). The CDR3 has 15 amino acids. V lost 5 bases and J lost 1; bases outside the gene matches: 4. This entry belongs to a study of T cell responses to AZD1222 COVID-19 vaccine. Measured with immunoSEQ multiplex PCR; TCRdb has only the in-frame clones, and not every one. The sample includes 150,000 to 200,000 clones, about 89% of them seen just once. The material was peripheral blood, obtained 28 days after the second AZD1222 dose. This TCR came from an adult who received the AZD1222 COVID-19 vaccine. The chain joins TRBV5-4 to TRBJ2-5; 11 nucleotides match TRBD2. The CDR3 protein is CASSNGLAGQETQYF. The CDR3 DNA reads TGTGCCAGCAGTAACGGACTAGCGGGCCAAGAGACCCAGTACTTC.